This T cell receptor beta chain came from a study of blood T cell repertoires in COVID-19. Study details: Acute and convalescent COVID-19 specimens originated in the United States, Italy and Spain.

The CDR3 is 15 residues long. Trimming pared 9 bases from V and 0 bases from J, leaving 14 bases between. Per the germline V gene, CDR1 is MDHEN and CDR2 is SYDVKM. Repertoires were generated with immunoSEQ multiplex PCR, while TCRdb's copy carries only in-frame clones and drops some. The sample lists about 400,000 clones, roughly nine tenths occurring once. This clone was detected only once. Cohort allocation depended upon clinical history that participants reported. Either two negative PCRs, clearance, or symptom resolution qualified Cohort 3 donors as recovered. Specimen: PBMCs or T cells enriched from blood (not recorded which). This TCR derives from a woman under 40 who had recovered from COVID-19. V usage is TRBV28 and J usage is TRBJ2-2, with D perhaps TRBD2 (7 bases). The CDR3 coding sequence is TGTGCCAGTATGCGGGGGCAGACGAACACCGGGGAGCTGTTTTTT. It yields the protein CASMRGQTNTGELFF.